The entry below gives a single T cell receptor beta chain sequence along with its context. The antigen is undetermined. The sample comes from a study of T cell responses to AZD1222 COVID-19 vaccine. Broader study findings: Increases in Spike-specific TCR breadth and depth were seen after two AZD1222 doses.

The protocol was immunoSEQ multiplex PCR, while the TCRdb copy is restricted to in-frame clones and leaves out a portion. The sample holds some 150,000 clones, 92% seen once. J gave up 6 bases and V 7 bases, and 9 bases lay outside the gene matches. This CDR3 has 14 amino acids. Germline assignment: CDR1 SGHVS and CDR2 FQNEAQ. This material consisted of peripheral blood, taken on day 0 of AZD1222 vaccination. The receptor was isolated from an adult in good health. V usage is TRBV7-8 and J usage is TRBJ1-2; the match to TRBD1 covers 9 bases. The DNA of the CDR3 is TGTGCCAGCATCCCTGGGACAGGGTTGCATGGCTACACCTTC. Its protein is CASIPGTGLHGYTF.